The sequence of this TCR beta chain was determined in a study of PD-L1 blockade in urothelial cancer. Study overall: Analyzed time points were 3 weeks (second dose) and 6 weeks after therapy began.

Clones were sequenced by immunoSEQ multiplex PCR, and TCRdb holds only the in-frame ones, with some missing. The table records under 30,000 clones, around 87% of them present only once. This clone was recorded only once. V was cut by 1 base and J by 1 base, with 7 bases left in between. The CDR3 covers 14 residues. Germline V gene data show CDR1 as KGHSH and CDR2 as LQKENI. The sequence came from a man between 45 and 60 years old with urothelial cancer. This chain links TRBV18 with TRBJ2-5, with D unclear. Material: PBMCs, obtained around atezolizumab (anti-PD-L1) treatment. CDR3 nucleotides: TGTGCCAGCTCACCACAGTCGGGCCAAGAGACCCAGTACTTC. Translating gives CASSPQSGQETQYF.